What follows are 31 T cell receptor beta chains derived from one specimen sequenced in a study of T cell responses to AZD1222 COVID-19 vaccine. Here immunoSEQ multiplex PCR was the method, and the copy in TCRdb shows in-frame clones only, minus some. This table has 100,000 or so clones, around 90% appearing once. The sequenced sample was peripheral blood, obtained on day 0 of AZD1222 vaccination. The receptors were gathered from an adult in good health.

The chain has TRBV28 and TRBJ2-1, with D hard to call. CDR1 MDHEN and CDR2 SYDVKM come from the germline V gene. The CDR3 contains 14 residues. V was pared by 4 bases and J by 4 bases, with 11 bases between. The chain's CDR3 is CASSSPPPYNEQFF. CDR3 in DNA: TGTGCCAGCAGTTCGCCCCCTCCATACAATGAGCAGTTCTTC. The full variable domain, in which reference TRBV28 and TRBJ2-1 provide the parts outside the CDR3, is DVKVTQSSRYLVKRTGEKVFLECVQDMDHENMFWYRQDPGLGLRLIYFSYDVKMKEKGDIPEGYSVSREKKERFSLILESASTNQTSMYLCASSSPPPYNEQFFGPGTRLTVL.

V usage is TRBV28 and J usage is TRBJ2-7; no clear D. The CDR3 covers 13 residues. The V and J ends lost 3 bases and 7 bases respectively, with 13 bases between them. Germline V gene lookup returns CDR1 MDHEN and CDR2 SYDVKM. The CDR3 region is CASSFNRVWEQYF. DNA of the CDR3: TGTGCCAGCAGTTTTAATAGGGTCTGGGAGCAGTACTTC.

CDR3 DNA: TGTGCCACCAGCAGTCCGGGACGGACAAACTATGGCTACACCTTC. It codes for CATSSPGRTNYGYTF. The rearrangement links TRBV15 to TRBJ1-2, with D perhaps TRBD1 (5 bases). Germline-derived CDR1 and CDR2 are LNHNV and YYDKDF (reference sequence). Trimming removed 3 bases at V and 2 bases at J, with 13 bases between. The CDR3 loop spans 15 amino acids.

The chain employs TRBV29-1 and TRBJ2-3; D not certain. The V and J ends lost 6 bases and 3 bases respectively, with 7 bases between them. The CDR3 length is 11 residues. Germline assignment: CDR1 SQVTM and CDR2 ANQGSEA. The CDR3 DNA follows: TGCAGCGTCGACCGAACAGATACGCAGTATTTT. Translation: CSVDRTDTQYF.

V usage is TRBV18 and J usage is TRBJ1-2; 8 bases match TRBD1. This CDR3 comprises 15 residues. CDR1 and CDR2 from the germline V gene are KGHSH and LQKENI. The junction had 5 bases not matched to a gene; V was cut back by 2 bases and J by 3 bases. The CDR3 sequence is CASSPSGTGDYGYTF. DNA of the CDR3: TGTGCCAGCTCACCATCCGGGACAGGCGACTATGGCTACACCTTC.

V gene TRBV7-9 combines with J gene TRBJ1-1; 9 nucleotides agree with TRBD1. Germline CDR1 is SEHNR and CDR2 is FQNEAQ (reference sequence). Trimming at V came to 3 bases and at J to 3 bases, leaving 5 bases not matched to a gene. CDR3 length: 15 amino acids. CDR3 in DNA: TGTGCCAGCAGCTTTGGACAGGGGAGGGACACTGAAGCTTTCTTT. It yields the protein CASSFGQGRDTEAFF.

This chain links TRBV6-1 with TRBJ1-2; 9 bases align to TRBD1. Germline V gives CDR1 MNHNS, CDR2 SASEGT. V trimming: 2 bases; J trimming: 6 bases; junction bases outside the gene matches: 4. The CDR3 covers 14 residues. The CDR3 is CASSEWDRVNGYTF. The CDR3 coding sequence is TGTGCCAGCAGTGAATGGGACAGGGTGAATGGCTACACCTTC.

The V call is TRBV11-1, the J call TRBJ2-3; D gene ambiguous. V was trimmed by 6 bases and J by 0 bases, leaving 16 bases between them. Germline assignment: CDR1 SGHAT and CDR2 FQDESV (reference sequence). The CDR3 runs to 16 residues. The CDR3 DNA sequence: TGTGCCAGCAGTTTCGGACCGGCGACTAGCACAGATACGCAGTATTTT. Protein: CASSFGPATSTDTQYF.

CDR3 DNA sequence: TGTGCCAGCAGCAAAGCAGGGGGAGAGACCCAGTACTTC. Translating gives CASSKAGGETQYF. This chain links TRBV9 with TRBJ2-5; 7 bases are a match to TRBD1. Per the germline V gene, CDR1 is SGDLS and CDR2 is YYNGEE. The CDR3 runs to 13 residues. Trimming cost V 4 bases and J 4 bases; bases outside gene matches: 4.

This clone was observed a few times. Distinct nucleotide sequences in the sample also encode this CDR3. The chain recombines TRBV7-9 with TRBJ1-2, with D perhaps TRBD1 (5 bases). Trimming stripped 0 bases from V and 8 bases from J, with 10 bases between. CDR3 length: 13 residues. Germline loops: CDR1 SEHNR, CDR2 FQNEAQ (reference sequence). The DNA of the CDR3 is TGTGCCAGCAGCTTAGCCCAGGGATGGGGCTACACCTTC. Amino acids: CASSLAQGWGYTF.

This chain uses TRBV13 with TRBJ1-3; no reliable D call. V was clipped by 2 bases and J by 7 bases, with 3 bases between them. The CDR3 spans 11 residues. Germline loops: CDR1 PRHDT, CDR2 FYEKMQ (reference sequence). The CDR3 DNA is TGTGCCAGCAGCTTAACTAACACCATATATTTT. Protein product: CASSLTNTIYF.

The chain has TRBV24-1 and TRBJ1-1; 7 nucleotides align to TRBD1. Germline V gene sequence: CDR1 KGHDR, CDR2 SFDVKD. The junction had 4 bases not matched to a gene; V was cut back by 3 bases and J by 1 base. CDR3 size: 15 residues. The CDR3, as DNA: TGTGCCACCAGTGATAGGACAGGAGGGAACACTGAAGCTTTCTTT. Protein: CATSDRTGGNTEAFF.

The chain is built from TRBV19 and TRBJ2-2; the D is unclear. This CDR3 region has 14 residues. CDR1 is LNHDA and CDR2 is SQIVND in the germline V gene (reference sequence). With 5 bases removed from V and 5 bases from J, the gap between germline ends came to 12 bases. The CDR3 DNA sequence: TGTGCCAGTAGTCCCGGGCCGTGGACCGGGGAGCTGTTTTTT. Translated: CASSPGPWTGELFF.

The rearrangement uses TRBV7-9 and TRBJ2-5; a possible D gene is TRBD1 (6 bases). V lost 2 bases and J 2 bases, leaving 15 bases between the germline ends. CDR3 length: 16 amino acids. CDR1 and CDR2 (germline): SEHNR, FQNEAQ (reference sequence). In DNA, the CDR3 is TGTGCCAGCAGCTTAATCCCCGGACAGCGTCAAGAGACCCAGTACTTC. It codes for CASSLIPGQRQETQYF. Drawing the rest from reference TRBV7-9 and TRBJ2-5, the complete variable domain is DTGVSQNPRHKITKRGQNVTFRCDPISEHNRLYWYRQTLGQGPEFLTYFQNEAQLEKSRLLSDRFSAERPKGSFSTLEIQRTEQGDSAMYLCASSLIPGQRQETQYFGPGTRLLVL.

This clone was counted a single time. The chain joins TRBV18 to TRBJ2-6, with D unresolved. The CDR3 is 14 amino acids. Germline V gene lookup returns CDR1 KGHSH and CDR2 LQKENI. V was trimmed by 4 bases and J by 0 bases, leaving 4 bases between them. The CDR3 reads CASSLNSGANVLTF. The CDR3 DNA reads TGTGCCAGCTCACTCAACTCTGGGGCCAACGTCCTGACTTTC.

V and J are TRBV28 and TRBJ2-1; 8 bases are a match to TRBD1. The germline V gene has CDR1 MDHEN and CDR2 SYDVKM. The V segment lost 5 bases and the J segment 6 bases; nucleotides outside the gene matches: 9. The length of the CDR3 is 15 residues. The CDR3 DNA is TGTGCCAGCAGTATCCGGGACAGGCGGGGCAATGAGCAGTTCTTC. Translating gives CASSIRDRRGNEQFF.

The V and J genes are TRBV30 and TRBJ1-1, with 7 bases lining up with TRBD1. Germline V gene sequence: CDR1 GTSNPN, CDR2 SVGIG (reference sequence). After removal of 2 bases from V and 1 base from J, the junction contained 4 bases not matched to a gene. The CDR3 contains 14 residues. CDR3 sequence (DNA): TGTGCCTGGAGTTACAGGGGAACGAACACTGAAGCTTTCTTT. Translating it yields CAWSYRGTNTEAFF.

The V call is TRBV25-1, the J call TRBJ2-7; 7 bases are a match to TRBD1. Germline-derived CDR1 and CDR2 are MGHDK and SYGVNS. The V and J ends lost 1 base and 2 bases, in that order; junction bases with no gene match: 11. This CDR3 is 17 amino acids long. The DNA for the CDR3 is TGTGCCAGCAGTGAATCCGCCCCGGGACAGACCCCCTACGAGCAGTACTTC. Its protein product is CASSESAPGQTPYEQYF.

The genes are TRBV6-2 or TRBV6-3 and TRBJ1-1; 7 bases match TRBD1. Germline CDR1 is MNHEY and CDR2 is SVGEGT. This CDR3 has 13 residues. Germline trimming cut 5 bases from V and 2 bases from J; bases unmatched to any gene: 2. Here the CDR3 DNA reads TGTGCCAGCAGTAACAGGGGTAACACTGAAGCTTTCTTT. Translating it yields CASSNRGNTEAFF.

The genes are TRBV30 and TRBJ1-1; possibly TRBD1 for D (5 bases). This CDR3 spans 14 amino acids. The V gene lost 0 bases and the J gene lost 4 bases, with 12 bases spanning the gap. The V gene's germline CDR1 is GTSNPN and CDR2 SVGIG (reference sequence). The CDR3 reads CAWSVQAGGTEAFF. CDR3 DNA sequence: TGTGCCTGGAGTGTACAGGCTGGGGGCACTGAAGCTTTCTTT.

This chain uses TRBV7-9 with TRBJ1-4; 8 positions agree with TRBD1. Germline CDR1 is SEHNR and CDR2 is FQNEAQ (reference sequence). V shed 4 bases, J shed 2 bases, and the junction held 9 bases outside the gene matches. This CDR3 spans 17 amino acids. The CDR3 sequence is CASSSSGGLGTNEKLFF. As DNA, the CDR3 is TGTGCCAGCAGCTCATCAGGGGGCCTCGGGACTAATGAAAAACTGTTTTTT.

This chain links TRBV9 with TRBJ2-3; no firm D call. The CDR3 extends over 13 amino acids. Trimming stripped 0 bases from V and 5 bases from J, with 7 bases between. CDR1 and CDR2 (germline): SGDLS, YYNGEE. The CDR3 sequence is CASSVGWGDTQYF. DNA for the CDR3: TGTGCCAGCAGCGTAGGGTGGGGAGATACGCAGTATTTT.

CDR3 sequence: CASSPSGNTGELFF. The CDR3 DNA is TGTGCCAGCAGCCCCAGCGGGAACACCGGGGAGCTGTTTTTT. This chain joins TRBV7-9 and TRBJ2-2; D perhaps matches TRBD2 (5 bases). Germline lookup yields CDR1 SEHNR and CDR2 FQNEAQ (reference sequence). The length of the CDR3 is 14 residues. V was trimmed by 5 bases and J by 1 base, leaving 8 bases between them.

This clone was counted a single time. The gene calls are TRBV7-3 and TRBJ1-1; D not certain. CDR3 length: 13 residues. Germline CDR1 SGHTA, CDR2 FQGTGA. The V end lost 2 bases, the J end lost 1 base, and 5 bases lay between the germline ends. Here the CDR3 DNA reads TGTGCCAGCAGCTTATTACCGAACACTGAAGCTTTCTTT. Amino acid sequence: CASSLLPNTEAFF.

Worth noting for this clone: Within the sample, other DNA sequences also encode this same CDR3. The chain links TRBV7-2 to TRBJ2-1; D uncertain. Germline-derived CDR1 and CDR2 are SGHTA and FQGNSA. CDR3 length: 13 amino acids. V was trimmed by 1 base and J by 6 bases, leaving 7 bases between them. The CDR3 loop is CASSLVGRNEQFF. For the CDR3, the DNA is TGTGCCAGCAGCTTAGTTGGTCGCAATGAGCAGTTCTTC.

The genes are TRBV5-1 and TRBJ1-1; a possible D gene is TRBD1 (5 bases). The V and J ends lost 2 bases and 3 bases respectively, with 8 bases between them. This CDR3 spans 13 amino acids. CDR1 SGHRS and CDR2 YFSETQ come from the germline V gene. CDR3 sequence (DNA): TGCGCCAGCAGCTTCGGGACGCACACTGAAGCTTTCTTT. It specifies CASSFGTHTEAFF. Using reference TRBV5-1 and TRBJ1-1 for the parts outside the CDR3, the full variable domain is KAGVTQTPRYLIKTRGQQVTLSCSPISGHRSVSWYQQTPGQGLQFLFEYFSETQRNKGNFPGRFSGRQFSNSRSEMNVSTLELGDSALYLCASSFGTHTEAFFGQGTRLTVV.

This chain joins TRBV10-3 and TRBJ2-7, with 7 bases lining up with TRBD1. V lost 11 bases and J lost 7; bases outside the gene matches: 14. This CDR3 is 13 amino acids long. Germline CDR1 and CDR2: ENHRY and SYGVKD. For the CDR3, the DNA is TGTGCCGTACAGGGCAGGGGGAACGGGGAGCAGTACTTC. It codes for CAVQGRGNGEQYF.

V and J are TRBV3-1 (or the pseudogene TRBV3-2) and TRBJ2-5; D is uncertain. V dropped 4 bases and J dropped 2 bases, with 8 bases sitting between them. Germline lookup yields CDR1 LGHDT and CDR2 YNNKEL (reference sequence). The CDR3 runs 13 residues. The CDR3 region is CASSRSGQETQYF. CDR3 DNA sequence: TGTGCCAGCAGCCGGTCAGGACAAGAGACCCAGTACTTC.

The V call is TRBV27, the J call TRBJ1-5; D perhaps matches TRBD1 (6 bases). Trimming left V 1 base short and J 1 base short, with 14 bases between. Germline-derived CDR1 and CDR2 are MNHEY and SMNVEV (reference sequence). This CDR3 has 17 residues. In DNA, the CDR3 is TGTGCCAGCAGTTTATTCCCGGGGGCTGGGAGCAATCAGCCCCAGCATTTT. This gives the protein CASSLFPGAGSNQPQHF.

Notes on this clone: This CDR3 is also generated by other DNA sequences in the sample. The CDR3 is CATSDSDTEAFF. The CDR3 nucleotides read TGTGCCACCAGTGACTCGGACACTGAAGCTTTCTTT. The chain recombines TRBV24-1 with TRBJ1-1; D is uncertain. V gave up 4 bases and J gave up 3 bases, with 5 bases separating them. The CDR3 covers 12 residues. Per germline, CDR1 KGHDR and CDR2 SFDVKD.

About this clone itself: One end of the junction is discordant with germline, which a read error may explain. The chain uses TRBV28 and TRBJ2-7; TRBD2 is a possible D gene (5 bases). Germline CDR1 reads MDHEN; CDR2 reads SYDVKM. The CDR3 has 12 amino acids. CDR3 region: CASVRSGMGIHF. The CDR3 nucleotides are TGTGCCAGCGTGAGGTCGGGGATGGGAATCCACTTC. The full variable domain, with the rest looked up from reference TRBV28 and TRBJ2-7, is DVKVTQSSRYLVKRTGEKVFLECVQDMDHENMFWYRQDPGLGLRLIYFSYDVKMKEKGDIPEGYSVSREKKERFSLILESASTNQTSMYLCASVRSGMGIHFGPGTRLTVT.